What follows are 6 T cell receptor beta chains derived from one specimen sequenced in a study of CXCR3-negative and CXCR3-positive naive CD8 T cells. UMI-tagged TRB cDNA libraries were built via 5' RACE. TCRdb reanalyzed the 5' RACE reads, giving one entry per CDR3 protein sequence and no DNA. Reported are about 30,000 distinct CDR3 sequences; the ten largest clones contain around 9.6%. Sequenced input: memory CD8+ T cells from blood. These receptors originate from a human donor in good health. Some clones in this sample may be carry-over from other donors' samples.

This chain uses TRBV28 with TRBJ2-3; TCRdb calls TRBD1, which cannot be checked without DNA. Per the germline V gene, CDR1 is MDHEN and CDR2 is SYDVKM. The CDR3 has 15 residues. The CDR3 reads CASSPGTTNTDTQYF.

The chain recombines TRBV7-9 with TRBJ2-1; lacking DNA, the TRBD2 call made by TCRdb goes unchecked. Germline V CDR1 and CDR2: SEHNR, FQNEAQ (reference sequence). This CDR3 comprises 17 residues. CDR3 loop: CASSPETSGGVYNEQFF. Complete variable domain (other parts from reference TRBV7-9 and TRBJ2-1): DTGVSQNPRHKITKRGQNVTFRCDPISEHNRLYWYRQTLGQGPEFLTYFQNEAQLEKSRLLSDRFSAERPKGSFSTLEIQRTEQGDSAMYLCASSPETSGGVYNEQFFGPGTRLTVL.

This chain's CDR3 is CASSALGVADNEQFF. The chain links TRBV7-2 to TRBJ2-1; TCRdb designates TRBD2, a call that cannot be tested without DNA. CDR1 is SGHTA, CDR2 FQGNSA, per germline. This CDR3 has 15 residues.

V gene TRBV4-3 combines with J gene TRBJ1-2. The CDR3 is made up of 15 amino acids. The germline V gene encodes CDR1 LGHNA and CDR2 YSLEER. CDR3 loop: CASSQDHEGDYGYTF.

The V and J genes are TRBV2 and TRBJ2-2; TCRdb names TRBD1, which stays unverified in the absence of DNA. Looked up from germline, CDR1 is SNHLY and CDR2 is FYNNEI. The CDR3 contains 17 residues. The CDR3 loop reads CASSVESRQTNTGELFF.

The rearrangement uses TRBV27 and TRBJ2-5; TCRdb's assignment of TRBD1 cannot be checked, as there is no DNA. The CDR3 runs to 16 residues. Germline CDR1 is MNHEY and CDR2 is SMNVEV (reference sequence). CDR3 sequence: CASSLAVTGGEETQYF.